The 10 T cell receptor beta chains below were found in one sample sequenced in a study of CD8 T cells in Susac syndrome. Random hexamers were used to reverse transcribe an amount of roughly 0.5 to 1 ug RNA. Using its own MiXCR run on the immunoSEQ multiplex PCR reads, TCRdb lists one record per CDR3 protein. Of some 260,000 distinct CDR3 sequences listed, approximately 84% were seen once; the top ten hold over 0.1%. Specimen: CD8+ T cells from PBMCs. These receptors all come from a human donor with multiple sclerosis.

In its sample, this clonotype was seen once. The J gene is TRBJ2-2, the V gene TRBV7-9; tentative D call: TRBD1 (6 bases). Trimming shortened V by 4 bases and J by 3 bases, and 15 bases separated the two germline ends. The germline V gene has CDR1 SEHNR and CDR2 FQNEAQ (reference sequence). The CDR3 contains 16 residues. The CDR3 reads CASSSRQEADTGELFF. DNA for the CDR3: TGTGCCAGCAGCTCGCGACAGGAGGCGGACACCGGGGAGCTGTTTTTT. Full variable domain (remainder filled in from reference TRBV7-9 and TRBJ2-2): DTGVSQNPRHKITKRGQNVTFRCDPISEHNRLYWYRQTLGQGPEFLTYFQNEAQLEKSRLLSDRFSAERPKGSFSTLEIQRTEQGDSAMYLCASSSRQEADTGELFFGEGSRLTVL.

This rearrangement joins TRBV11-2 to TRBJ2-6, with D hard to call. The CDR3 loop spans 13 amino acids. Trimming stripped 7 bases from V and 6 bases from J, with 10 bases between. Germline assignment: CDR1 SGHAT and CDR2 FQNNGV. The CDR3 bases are TGTGCCAGCAATCCGTCGATGGCCAACGTCCTGACTTTC. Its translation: CASNPSMANVLTF.

DNA for the CDR3: TGTGCCAGCAGCGTAGGGGCTTCCCACTCCTACGAGCAGTACTTC. Its translation is CASSVGASHSYEQYF. This chain connects TRBV9 to TRBJ2-7; D unclear. Trimming stripped 0 bases from V and 0 bases from J, with 10 bases between. Per the germline V gene, CDR1 is SGDLS and CDR2 is YYNGEE. This CDR3 region has 15 residues. Variable domain in full (rest from reference TRBV9 and TRBJ2-7): DSGVTQTPKHLITATGQRVTLRCSPRSGDLSVYWYQQSLDQGLQFLIQYYNGEERAKGNILERFSAQQFPDLHSELNLSSLELGDSALYFCASSVGASHSYEQYFGPGTRLTVT.

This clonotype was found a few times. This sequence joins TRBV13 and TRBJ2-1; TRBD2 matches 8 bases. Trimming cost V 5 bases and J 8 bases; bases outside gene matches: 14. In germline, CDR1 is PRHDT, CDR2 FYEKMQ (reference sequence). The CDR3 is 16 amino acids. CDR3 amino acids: CASSRSSGHNAHEQFF. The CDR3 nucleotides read TGTGCCAGCAGCCGGTCTAGCGGGCACAATGCCCATGAGCAGTTCTTC.

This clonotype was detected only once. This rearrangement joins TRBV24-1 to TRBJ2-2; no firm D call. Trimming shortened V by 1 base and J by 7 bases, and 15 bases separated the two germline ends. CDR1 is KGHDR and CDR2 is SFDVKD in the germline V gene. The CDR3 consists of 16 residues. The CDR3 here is CATSDFDGLTFGELFF. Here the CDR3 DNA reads TGTGCCACCAGTGATTTTGACGGCCTGACCTTCGGGGAGCTGTTTTTT.

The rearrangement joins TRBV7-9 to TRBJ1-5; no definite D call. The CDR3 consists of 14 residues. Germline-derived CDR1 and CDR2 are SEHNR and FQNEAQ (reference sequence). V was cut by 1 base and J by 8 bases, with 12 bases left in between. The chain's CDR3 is CASSLGLTVKPQHF. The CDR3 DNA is TGTGCCAGCAGCTTAGGACTGACTGTGAAGCCCCAGCATTTT.

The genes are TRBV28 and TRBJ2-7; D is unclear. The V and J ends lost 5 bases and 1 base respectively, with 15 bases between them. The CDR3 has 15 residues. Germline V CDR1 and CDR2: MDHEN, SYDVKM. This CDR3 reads CASSPRLMGSYEQYF. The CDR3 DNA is TGTGCCAGCAGTCCTCGCCTCATGGGGTCCTACGAGCAGTACTTC.

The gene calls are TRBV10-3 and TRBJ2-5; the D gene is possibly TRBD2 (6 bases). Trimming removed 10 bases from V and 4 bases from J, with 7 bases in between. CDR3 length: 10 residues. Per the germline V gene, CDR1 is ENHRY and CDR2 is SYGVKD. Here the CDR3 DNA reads TGTGCCACCGGGGGAGAGACCCAGTACTTC. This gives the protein CATGGETQYF.

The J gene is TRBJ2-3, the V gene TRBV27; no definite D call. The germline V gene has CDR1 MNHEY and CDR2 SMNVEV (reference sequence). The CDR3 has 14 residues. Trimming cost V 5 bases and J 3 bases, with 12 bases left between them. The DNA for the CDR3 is TGTGCCAGCAGTGAGAGCGACGGGACAGATACGCAGTATTTT. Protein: CASSESDGTDTQYF.

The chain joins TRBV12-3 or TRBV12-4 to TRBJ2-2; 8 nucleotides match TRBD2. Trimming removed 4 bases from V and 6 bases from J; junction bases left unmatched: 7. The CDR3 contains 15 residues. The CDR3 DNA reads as TGTGCCAGCAGTTCGGTCGGGAGGGCCCCCGGGGAGCTGTTTTTT. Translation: CASSSVGRAPGELFF.